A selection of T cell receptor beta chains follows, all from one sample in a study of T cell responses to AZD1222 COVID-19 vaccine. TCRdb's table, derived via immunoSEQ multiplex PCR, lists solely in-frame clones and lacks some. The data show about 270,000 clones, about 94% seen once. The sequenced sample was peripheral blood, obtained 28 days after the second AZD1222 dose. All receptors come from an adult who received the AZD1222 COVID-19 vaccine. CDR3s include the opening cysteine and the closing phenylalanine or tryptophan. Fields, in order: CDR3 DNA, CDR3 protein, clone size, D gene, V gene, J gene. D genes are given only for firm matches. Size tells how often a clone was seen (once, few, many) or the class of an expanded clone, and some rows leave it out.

CDR3nt: TGTGCCTGTTTTTCTGGACGCCACGGGAACATTCAGTACTTC; CDR3aa: CACFSGRHGNIQYF; abundance: .; d_gene: .; v_gene: TRBV30; j_gene: TRBJ2-4
CDR3nt: TGCAGCGCCGGGACGGTCTATGGCTACACCTTC; CDR3aa: CSAGTVYGYTF; abundance: .; d_gene: .; v_gene: TRBV29-1; j_gene: TRBJ1-2
CDR3nt: TGTGCCAGCAGTTTAGAGGGATTCTCTGGAAACACCATATATTTT; CDR3aa: CASSLEGFSGNTIYF; abundance: .; d_gene: .; v_gene: TRBV28; j_gene: TRBJ1-3
CDR3nt: TGTGCCAGTAGTTCAGGCGTAAACTATGGCTACACCTTC; CDR3aa: CASSSGVNYGYTF; abundance: .; d_gene: .; v_gene: TRBV19; j_gene: TRBJ1-2
CDR3nt: TGCGCCAGCAGTGACTTGCCGGGGGCTACTTATGGCTACACCTTC; CDR3aa: CASSDLPGATYGYTF; abundance: .; d_gene: .; v_gene: TRBV10-2; j_gene: TRBJ1-2
CDR3nt: TGTGCCAGCGGGCTGGGGCAGGGGGCTACCTACGAGCAGTACTTC; CDR3aa: CASGLGQGATYEQYF; abundance: few; d_gene: TRBD1; v_gene: TRBV3-1/TRBV3-2; j_gene: TRBJ2-7
CDR3nt: TGTGCCAGCAGTTACCCCGGGGGGGCCCAGCATTTT; CDR3aa: CASSYPGGAQHF; abundance: .; d_gene: .; v_gene: TRBV6-5; j_gene: TRBJ1-5
CDR3nt: TGTGCCAGCAGGGGACAGGGACTAAGAGGCTACACCTTC; CDR3aa: CASRGQGLRGYTF; abundance: .; d_gene: TRBD1; v_gene: TRBV3-1/TRBV3-2; j_gene: TRBJ1-2
CDR3nt: TGTGCCAGCAGCCAAGCTAGCGGGACTTACAATGAGCAGTTCTTC; CDR3aa: CASSQASGTYNEQFF; abundance: .; d_gene: TRBD2; v_gene: TRBV4-2; j_gene: TRBJ2-1
CDR3nt: TGTGCCAGCAACGGGCAGGGGAGGGGGAGCAATCAGCCCCAGCATTTT; CDR3aa: CASNGQGRGSNQPQHF; abundance: once; d_gene: .; v_gene: TRBV2; j_gene: TRBJ1-5
CDR3nt: TGTGCCAGCAGCTTCAGACTAGCGGGAATACACGAGCAGTACTTC; CDR3aa: CASSFRLAGIHEQYF; abundance: .; d_gene: TRBD2; v_gene: TRBV7-3; j_gene: TRBJ2-7
CDR3nt: TGTGCCAGCAGTTTACCCCCCGGGGCAGAAAAGACCCAGTACTTC; CDR3aa: CASSLPPGAEKTQYF; abundance: .; d_gene: .; v_gene: TRBV28; j_gene: TRBJ2-5
CDR3nt: TGTGCCAGCAGGAAAGGGAGGTCGGGTCAGCCCCAGCATTTT; CDR3aa: CASRKGRSGQPQHF; abundance: .; d_gene: .; v_gene: TRBV28; j_gene: TRBJ1-5
CDR3nt: TGCGCCAGCAGCCAAGACCGGGGGCAGCCCCAGCATTTT; CDR3aa: CASSQDRGQPQHF; abundance: .; d_gene: .; v_gene: TRBV4-1; j_gene: TRBJ1-5
CDR3nt: TGTGCCAGCAGTGGGACAGGCAATGAGCAGTTCTTC; CDR3aa: CASSGTGNEQFF; abundance: .; d_gene: TRBD1; v_gene: TRBV2; j_gene: TRBJ2-1